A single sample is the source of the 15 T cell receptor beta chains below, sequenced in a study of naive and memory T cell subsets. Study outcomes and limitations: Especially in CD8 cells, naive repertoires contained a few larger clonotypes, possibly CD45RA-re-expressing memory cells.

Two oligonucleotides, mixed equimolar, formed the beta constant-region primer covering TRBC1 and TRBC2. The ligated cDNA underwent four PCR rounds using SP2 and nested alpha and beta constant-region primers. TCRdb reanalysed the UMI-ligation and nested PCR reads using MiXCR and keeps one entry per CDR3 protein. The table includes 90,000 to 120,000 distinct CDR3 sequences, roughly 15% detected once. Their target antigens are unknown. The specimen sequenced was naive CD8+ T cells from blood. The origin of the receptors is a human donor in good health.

The CDR3 sequence is CASSSVGSGLSYEQYF. Written as DNA, the CDR3 is TGTGCCAGCAGTTCCGTTGGTAGCGGGTTATCCTACGAGCAGTACTTC. This chain connects TRBV12-3 or TRBV12-4 to TRBJ2-7; TRBD2 agrees at 7 bases. The junction had 10 bases not matched to a gene; V was cut back by 4 bases and J by 1 base. The CDR3 extends over 16 amino acids.

The DNA of the CDR3 is TGCGCCAGCAGCCAAAGCTCAGATAAGGGTGTGAACACTGAAGCTTTCTTT. Amino acids: CASSQSSDKGVNTEAFF. The chain recombines TRBV4-3 with TRBJ1-1; D unresolved. The CDR3 is made up of 17 amino acids. Per germline, CDR1 LGHNA and CDR2 YSLEER. Trimming pared 2 bases from V and 0 bases from J, leaving 16 bases between.

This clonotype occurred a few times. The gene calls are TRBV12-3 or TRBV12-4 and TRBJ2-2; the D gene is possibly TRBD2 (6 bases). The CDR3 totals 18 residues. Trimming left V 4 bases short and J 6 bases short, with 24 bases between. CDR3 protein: CASSYGGPGLQRAGELFF. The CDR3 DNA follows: TGTGCCAGCAGTTACGGCGGACCGGGACTTCAGCGTGCCGGGGAGCTGTTTTTT.

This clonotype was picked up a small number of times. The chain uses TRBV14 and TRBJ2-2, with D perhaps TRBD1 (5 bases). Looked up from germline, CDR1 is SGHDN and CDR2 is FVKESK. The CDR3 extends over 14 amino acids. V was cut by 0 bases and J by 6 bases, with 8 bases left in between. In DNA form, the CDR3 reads TGTGCCAGCAGCCAAGACGCAGGGCCCGGGGAGCTGTTTTTT. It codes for CASSQDAGPGELFF.

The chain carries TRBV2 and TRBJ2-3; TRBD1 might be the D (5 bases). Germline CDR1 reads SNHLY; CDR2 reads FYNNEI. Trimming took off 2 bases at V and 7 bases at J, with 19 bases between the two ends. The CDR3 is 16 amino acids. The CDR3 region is CASSEPDKFPTYTQYF. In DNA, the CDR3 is TGTGCCAGCAGTGAACCGGACAAATTCCCAACTTATACGCAGTATTTT.

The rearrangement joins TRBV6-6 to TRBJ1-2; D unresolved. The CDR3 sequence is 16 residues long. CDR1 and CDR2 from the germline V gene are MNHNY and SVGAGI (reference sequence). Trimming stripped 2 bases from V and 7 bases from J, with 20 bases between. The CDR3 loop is CASSYRDGLRDGGYTF. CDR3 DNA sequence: TGTGCCAGCAGTTACCGAGACGGGTTGAGGGATGGTGGCTACACCTTC.

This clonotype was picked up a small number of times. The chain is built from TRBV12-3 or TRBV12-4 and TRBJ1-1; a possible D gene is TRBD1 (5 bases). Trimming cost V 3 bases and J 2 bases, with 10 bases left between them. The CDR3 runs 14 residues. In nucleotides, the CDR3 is TGTGCCAGCAGTTTCAGGGACCGCAACACTGAAGCTTTCTTT. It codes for CASSFRDRNTEAFF.

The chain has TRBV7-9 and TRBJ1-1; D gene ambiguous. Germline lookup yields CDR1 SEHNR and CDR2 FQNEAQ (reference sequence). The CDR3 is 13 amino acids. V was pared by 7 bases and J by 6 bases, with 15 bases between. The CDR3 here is CASTKNALSEAFF. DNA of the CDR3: TGTGCCAGCACCAAAAATGCTTTATCTGAAGCTTTCTTT.

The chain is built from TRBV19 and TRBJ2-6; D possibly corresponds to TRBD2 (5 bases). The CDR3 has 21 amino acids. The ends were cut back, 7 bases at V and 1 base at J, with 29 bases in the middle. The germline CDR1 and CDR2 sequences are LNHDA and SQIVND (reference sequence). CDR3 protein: CASTPFSGVTSRGSGANVLTF. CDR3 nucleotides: TGTGCCAGTACCCCCTTTTCCGGGGTAACCTCCCGAGGGTCTGGGGCCAACGTCCTGACTTTC.

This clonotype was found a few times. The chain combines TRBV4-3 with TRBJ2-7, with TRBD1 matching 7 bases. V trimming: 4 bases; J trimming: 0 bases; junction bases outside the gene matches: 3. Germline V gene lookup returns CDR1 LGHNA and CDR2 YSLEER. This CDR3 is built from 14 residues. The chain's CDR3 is CASSLYRGSYEQYF. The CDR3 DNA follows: TGCGCCAGCAGCCTTTACAGGGGCTCCTACGAGCAGTACTTC.

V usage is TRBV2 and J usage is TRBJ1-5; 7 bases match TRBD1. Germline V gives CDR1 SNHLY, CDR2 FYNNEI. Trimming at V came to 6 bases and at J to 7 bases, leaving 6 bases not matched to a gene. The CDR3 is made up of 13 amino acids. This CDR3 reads CASSRDRRQPQHF. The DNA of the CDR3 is TGTGCCAGCAGCCGGGACAGAAGGCAGCCCCAGCATTTT.

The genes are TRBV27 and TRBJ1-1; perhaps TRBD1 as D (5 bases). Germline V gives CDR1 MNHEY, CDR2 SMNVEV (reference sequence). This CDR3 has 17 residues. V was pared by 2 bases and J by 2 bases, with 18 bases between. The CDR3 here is CASSLIRDSGVNTEAFF. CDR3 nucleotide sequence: TGTGCCAGCAGTTTAATCCGGGACTCCGGTGTTAACACTGAAGCTTTCTTT.

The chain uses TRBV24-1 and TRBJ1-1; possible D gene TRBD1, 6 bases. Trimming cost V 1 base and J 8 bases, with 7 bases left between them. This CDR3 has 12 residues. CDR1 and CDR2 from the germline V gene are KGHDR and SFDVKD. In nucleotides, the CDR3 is TGTGCCACCAGTGATTTCGGACAGGAAGCTTTCTTT. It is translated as CATSDFGQEAFF.

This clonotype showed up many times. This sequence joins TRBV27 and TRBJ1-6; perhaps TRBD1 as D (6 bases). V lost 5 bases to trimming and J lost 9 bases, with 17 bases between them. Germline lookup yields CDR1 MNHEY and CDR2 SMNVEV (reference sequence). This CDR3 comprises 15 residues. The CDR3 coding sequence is TGTGCCAGCAGTATACAGGGCATCGGGAGTTCACCCCTCCACTTT. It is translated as CASSIQGIGSSPLHF.

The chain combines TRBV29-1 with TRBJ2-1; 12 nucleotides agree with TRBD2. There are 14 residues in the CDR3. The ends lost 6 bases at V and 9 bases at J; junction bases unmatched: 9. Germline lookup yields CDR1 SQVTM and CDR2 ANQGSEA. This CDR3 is CSVPSGRALGEQFF. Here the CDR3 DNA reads TGCAGCGTACCTAGCGGGAGGGCCCTCGGTGAGCAGTTCTTC.